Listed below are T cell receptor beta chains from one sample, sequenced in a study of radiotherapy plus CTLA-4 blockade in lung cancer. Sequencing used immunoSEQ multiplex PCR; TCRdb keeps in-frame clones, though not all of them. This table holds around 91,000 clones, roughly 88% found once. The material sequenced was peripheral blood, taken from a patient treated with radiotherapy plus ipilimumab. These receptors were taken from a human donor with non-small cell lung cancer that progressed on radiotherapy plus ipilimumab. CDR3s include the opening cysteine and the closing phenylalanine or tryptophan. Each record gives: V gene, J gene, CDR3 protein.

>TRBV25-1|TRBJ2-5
CASSEWTGGEETQYF
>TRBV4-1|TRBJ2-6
CASSQVSYPGANVLTF
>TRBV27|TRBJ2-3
CASSRTSGSTDTQYF
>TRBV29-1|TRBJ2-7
CSSRTGRNDEQYF
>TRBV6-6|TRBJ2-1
CASSNYYEQFF
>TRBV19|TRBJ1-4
CASSIPSHNEKLFF
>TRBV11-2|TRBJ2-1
CASSLGGVTNEQFF
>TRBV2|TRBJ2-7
CASSPGKDPPYEQYF
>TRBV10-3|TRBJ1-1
CAIKGETNTEAFF
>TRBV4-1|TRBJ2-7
CASSPSGTSGALPYEQYF
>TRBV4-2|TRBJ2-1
CASSQESSGNNEQFF
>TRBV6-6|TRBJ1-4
CASSFNRVGNEKLFF
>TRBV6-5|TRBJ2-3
CASSYGQNTDTQYF
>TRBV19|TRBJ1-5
CASSMEKGYRQPQHF
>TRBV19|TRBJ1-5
CASSIWDQPQHF
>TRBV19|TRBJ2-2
CASTRHGGDTGELFF
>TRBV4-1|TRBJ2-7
CASSQVGGRAYEQYF
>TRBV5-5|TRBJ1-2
CASRGQGPWNGYTF
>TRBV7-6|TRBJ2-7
CASKWLDSAWEQYF
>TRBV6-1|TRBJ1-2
CASSTMGQGGYTF
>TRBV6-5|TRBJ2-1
CASRLRGLAENEQFF
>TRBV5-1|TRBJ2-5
CASRFGQGAGETQYF
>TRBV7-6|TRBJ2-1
CASSLVYGGRASYNEQFF
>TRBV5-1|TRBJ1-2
CASSSTDLYGYTF
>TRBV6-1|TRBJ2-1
CASSESLAGFYNEQFF
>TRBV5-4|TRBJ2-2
CASGLAGGGELFF
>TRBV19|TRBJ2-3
CASSIDGQSGSDTQYF
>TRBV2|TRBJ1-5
CASRRGGSGSNQPQHF
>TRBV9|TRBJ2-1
CASSVEVHSGHYNEQFF
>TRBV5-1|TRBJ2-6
CASSSTLAGIISGANVLTF
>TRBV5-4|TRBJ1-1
CASSRGGGRFGNTEAFF
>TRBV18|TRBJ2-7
CASSPPSSYEQYF
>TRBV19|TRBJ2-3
CASTTGGRTDTQYF
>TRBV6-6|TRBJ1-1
CAVRGDTEAFF
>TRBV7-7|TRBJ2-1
CASSPASYNEQFF
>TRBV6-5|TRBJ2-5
CASSEEETQYF
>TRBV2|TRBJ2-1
CASGLAQGGQFF
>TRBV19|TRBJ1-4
CASSAGINEKLFF
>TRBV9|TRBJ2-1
CASSVGPFGSYNEQFF
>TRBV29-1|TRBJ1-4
CSARGVEKLFF
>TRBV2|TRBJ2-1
CASRPSEPYNEQFF